The 14 T cell receptor beta chains given below trace back to one sample, sequenced in a study of T cells after posttransplantation cyclophosphamide (dated by TCRdb to about 2016). The library relied on the immunoSEQ multiplex PCR assay. TCRdb mirrors the immuneACCESS table, restricted to in-frame sequences. Some clones are absent from its copies; in checked studies, under half trace to an unresolved V gene, and the reason for the others is unknown. The sample table contains about 16,000 clones; only one count was recorded for around 94% of them. Jointly, the top ten make up under 0.3% of the sample. Viable CD3+CD4+ or CD3+CD8+ cells that were CCR7+CD45RA+CD45RO-CD95-CD27+CD28+ were classified as naive T cells. The sample consisted of naive CD4+ T cells sorted from blood. Every receptor here comes from a woman aged 50 to 60 in good health and a related stem cell transplant donor.

The genes are TRBV5-4 and TRBJ1-4, with D tentatively TRBD1 (5 bases). The CDR3 totals 15 residues. Germline CDR1 is SGHNT and CDR2 is YYREEE (reference sequence). V dropped 4 bases and J dropped 4 bases, with 14 bases sitting between them. The DNA for the CDR3 is TGTGCCAGCAGCGCTCAGGGCGGGGGTAATGAAAAACTGTTTTTT. This translates into CASSAQGGGNEKLFF.

V is TRBV9 and J is TRBJ2-1, with TRBD2 matching 10 bases. CDR1 SGDLS and CDR2 YYNGEE come from the germline V gene. The CDR3 is 17 amino acids. Unmatched junction bases numbered 5, after V lost 0 bases and J lost 2 bases. In DNA, the CDR3 is TGTGCCAGCAGCGTAGCAGGGACTAGCGTTACCTACAATGAGCAGTTCTTC. Its translation is CASSVAGTSVTYNEQFF.

This clone was observed a handful of times. The CDR3 sequence is CAIRRPGTSEYF. The CDR3 DNA is TGTGCCATCAGACGTCCCGGGACTAGTGAGTACTTC. This chain connects TRBV10-3 to TRBJ2-7; 8 bases are shared with TRBD2. V shed 6 bases and J 11 bases; nucleotides not matched to a gene: 9. CDR1 is ENHRY, CDR2 SYGVKD, per germline. This CDR3 is 12 amino acids long.

The CDR3 region is CASRRSGPQYYEQYF. The DNA for the CDR3 is TGTGCCAGCAGGAGATCGGGTCCGCAGTACTACGAGCAGTACTTC. The chain combines TRBV6-5 with TRBJ2-7; D is unclear. Germline V gene data show CDR1 as MNHEY and CDR2 as SVGAGI. Trimming took off 6 bases at V and 3 bases at J, with 18 bases between the two ends. This CDR3 contains 15 residues.

Here the CDR3 DNA reads TGTGCCATCAGTGTATCAGGGGGGACCTACAATGAGCAGTTCTTC. Amino acid sequence: CAISVSGGTYNEQFF. The chain is built from TRBV10-3 and TRBJ2-1; maybe TRBD1 (7 bases). The CDR3 is 15 amino acids. Germline CDR1 ENHRY, CDR2 SYGVKD. V was pared by 4 bases and J by 2 bases, with 12 bases between.

The chain joins TRBV7-9 to TRBJ2-1; 7 bases are shared with TRBD1. CDR1 and CDR2 (germline): SEHNR, FQNEAQ (reference sequence). CDR3 length: 17 amino acids. With 3 bases clipped from V and 0 bases from J, the junction kept 8 bases outside the gene matches. The CDR3 region is CASSFYGQALSYNEQFF. DNA of the CDR3: TGTGCCAGCAGCTTCTACGGACAGGCCCTCTCCTACAATGAGCAGTTCTTC. The full variable domain, in which reference TRBV7-9 and TRBJ2-1 provide the parts outside the CDR3, is DTGVSQNPRHKITKRGQNVTFRCDPISEHNRLYWYRQTLGQGPEFLTYFQNEAQLEKSRLLSDRFSAERPKGSFSTLEIQRTEQGDSAMYLCASSFYGQALSYNEQFFGPGTRLTVL.

CDR3 coding DNA: TGCAGCGTTGGCCATCTTATAGCGGTATACAATGAGCAGTTCTTC. This encodes CSVGHLIAVYNEQFF. The chain carries TRBV29-1 and TRBJ2-1, with a weak D call TRBD2 (6 bases). Trimming took off 4 bases at V and 4 bases at J, with 17 bases between the two ends. Germline CDR1 and CDR2: SQVTM and ANQGSEA. The CDR3 has 15 amino acids.

The chain recombines TRBV7-8 with TRBJ1-5; maybe TRBD1 (5 bases). Germline V CDR1 and CDR2: SGHVS, FQNEAQ. The CDR3 covers 13 residues. V was pared by 8 bases and J by 6 bases, with 14 bases between. The CDR3 sequence is CASAGRSGQPQHF. The DNA for the CDR3 is TGTGCCAGCGCGGGGCGAAGCGGTCAGCCCCAGCATTTT.

This chain uses TRBV9 with TRBJ2-2; D call uncertain. The CDR3 has 17 residues. V was shortened by 0 bases and J by 3 bases, with 15 bases between the two germline ends. Germline CDR1 reads SGDLS; CDR2 reads YYNGEE. CDR3 coding DNA: TGTGCCAGCAGCGTAGGGCCCGTTAGAGGATACACCGGGGAGCTGTTTTTT. This translates into CASSVGPVRGYTGELFF.

The rearrangement links TRBV5-1 to TRBJ2-2; 7 bases are a match to TRBD1. The trim removed 7 bases at V and 5 bases at J, leaving 8 bases unmatched. Germline V gene sequence: CDR1 SGHRS, CDR2 YFSETQ. This CDR3 is 14 amino acids long. CDR3 residues: CASSSTGETGELFF. The CDR3 bases are TGCGCCAGCTCAAGTACAGGGGAAACCGGGGAGCTGTTTTTT.

V gene TRBV9 combines with J gene TRBJ2-6, with TRBD2 as a possible D gene (5 bases). The CDR3 runs 15 residues. Germline V CDR1 and CDR2: SGDLS, YYNGEE. Trimming cost V 4 bases and J 4 bases, with 12 bases left between them. The CDR3 DNA is TGTGCCAGCAGCCCCCGAGGGTCCGGGGCCAACGTCCTGACTTTC. Protein product: CASSPRGSGANVLTF.

This clone was recorded once. The chain couples TRBV5-1 to TRBJ2-3; 8 bases map to TRBD2. V shed 4 bases, J shed 4 bases, and the junction held 14 bases outside the gene matches. The CDR3 is 17 amino acids. Germline assignment: CDR1 SGHRS and CDR2 YFSETQ. CDR3 residues: CASSPSRSGSPSDTQYF. The DNA of the CDR3 is TGCGCCAGCAGCCCCTCGAGGAGCGGGAGCCCCTCAGATACGCAGTATTTT.

The chain recombines TRBV18 with TRBJ2-1; D not certain. The CDR3 extends over 16 amino acids. In germline, CDR1 is KGHSH, CDR2 LQKENI. V lost 2 bases and J lost 0, with 11 bases in between. The DNA for the CDR3 is TGTGCCAGCTCACCAGGAGCGTTAAGCTCCTACAATGAGCAGTTCTTC. This codes for CASSPGALSSYNEQFF.

This chain uses TRBV7-2 with TRBJ2-7, with a possible D match to TRBD2 (6 bases). The germline V and J ends were trimmed by 4 bases and 4 bases, with 20 bases remaining between them. From germline, CDR1 is SGHTA and CDR2 FQGNSA. The CDR3 contains 16 residues. The CDR3 loop is CASSSGRGISGYEQYF. The CDR3 DNA is TGTGCCAGCAGCTCCGGCCGCGGGATTTCAGGTTACGAGCAGTACTTC.